These T cell receptor beta chains were read from a single sample in a study of blood T cell repertoires in COVID-19. Method: immunoSEQ multiplex PCR; TCRdb's copy keeps in-frame clones and lacks some. The sample consists of 80,000 to 100,000 clones, 80% of them appearing once. The sequencing input was peripheral blood. These receptor sequences come from a man in his fifties or sixties who had recovered from COVID-19. CDR3s include the opening cysteine and the closing phenylalanine or tryptophan. D genes are given only for firm matches. Size is omitted from some rows. Given values are once, few, many or a class for expanded clones.

TRBJ2-7 | - | TRBV27 | - | CASSSLTGRYEQYF | TGTGCCAGCAGTTCCCTCACAGGGCGTTACGAGCAGTACTTC
TRBJ2-2 | - | TRBV4-1 | TRBD2 | CASSRGSGALGRELFF | TGCGCCAGCAGCCGGGGTAGCGGGGCCCTCGGTAGGGAGCTGTTTTTT
TRBJ1-4 | - | TRBV27 | - | CASSLVAGTNEKLFF | TGTGCCAGCAGCCTGGTTGCGGGGACTAATGAAAAACTGTTTTTT
TRBJ2-1 | - | TRBV7-3 | - | CASSSGGPGYNEQFF | TGTGCCAGCAGCTCCGGAGGGCCGGGGTACAATGAGCAGTTCTTC
TRBJ2-5 | - | TRBV30 | TRBD1 | CAWRVENAGGTQYF | TGTGCCTGGAGGGTTGAAAACGCAGGGGGAACCCAGTACTTC
TRBJ1-1 | - | TRBV5-1 | - | CASSLDLMGDTEAFF | TGCGCCAGCAGCCTGGACCTCATGGGAGATACTGAAGCTTTCTTT
TRBJ1-2 | - | TRBV5-4 | - | CASSLDSSYGYTF | TGTGCCAGCAGCTTGGACAGTTCCTATGGCTACACCTTC
TRBJ2-7 | - | TRBV5-4 | TRBD1 | CASSAGTVSSYEQYF | TGTGCCAGCAGCGCCGGGACAGTAAGCTCCTACGAGCAGTACTTC
TRBJ2-3 | - | TRBV3-1/TRBV3-2 | TRBD2 | CASSQDYAGGRDTQYF | TGTGCCAGCAGCCAAGATTACGCGGGGGGCCGGGATACGCAGTATTTT
TRBJ2-7 | - | TRBV5-1 | TRBD2 | CASSMGRGAYEQYF | TGCGCCAGCAGCATGGGTCGGGGGGCCTACGAGCAGTACTTC
TRBJ1-5 | - | TRBV19 | - | CASSGSGGLQPQHF | TGTGCCAGTAGCGGCAGCGGGGGGTTACAGCCCCAGCATTTT
TRBJ1-1 | once | TRBV7-9 | - | CASSKQGGTEAFF | TGTGCCAGCAGCAAACAGGGAGGGACTGAAGCTTTCTTT
TRBJ1-5 | - | TRBV5-3 | TRBD1 | CARSKTGGNQPQHF | TGTGCCAGAAGCAAGACAGGGGGTAATCAGCCCCAGCATTTT
TRBJ2-7 | medium-sized | TRBV5-1 | TRBD2 | CASSGTSGAYEQYF | TGCGCCAGCAGCGGGACTAGCGGCGCCTACGAGCAGTACTTC
TRBJ1-2 | - | TRBV12-3/TRBV12-4 | TRBD1 | CASSDDRGDDTF | TGTGCCAGCAGTGACGACAGGGGCGATGACACCTTC
TRBJ1-5 | - | TRBV19 | TRBD1 | CASSVDRFRDQPQHF | TGTGCCAGTAGCGTGGACAGGTTTAGGGATCAGCCCCAGCATTTT
TRBJ2-2 | - | TRBV7-6 | TRBD1 | CASSQGQGSNTGELFF | TGTGCCAGCAGCCAGGGACAGGGAAGTAACACCGGGGAGCTGTTTTTT
TRBJ2-7 | - | TRBV29-1 | TRBD1 | CSAEGATSEQYF | TGCAGCGCCGAGGGGGCAACTAGCGAGCAGTACTTC
TRBJ1-5 | - | TRBV7-6 | - | CASSPGTYSNQPQHF | TGTGCCAGCAGCCCCGGTACCTATAGCAATCAGCCCCAGCATTTT
TRBJ2-3 | - | TRBV19 | TRBD2 | CASSIEGTTRDSRNTQYF | TGTGCCAGTAGTATAGAGGGGACTACCCGAGACAGCAGGAATACGCAGTATTTT
TRBJ1-3 | few | TRBV6-6 | - | CASSYSAGDGNTIYF | TGTGCCAGCAGTTACTCAGCAGGGGACGGAAACACCATATATTTT
TRBJ1-3 | - | TRBV12-3/TRBV12-4 | - | CASSFGTGNTIYF | TGTGCCAGCAGTTTCGGTACGGGAAACACCATATATTTT
TRBJ2-6 | - | TRBV28 | - | CASSFPAARGANVLTF | TGTGCCAGCAGTTTTCCAGCGGCCCGTGGGGCCAACGTCCTGACTTTC
TRBJ2-1 | once | TRBV5-6 | TRBD2 | CASSSWGGLYNEQFF | TGTGCCAGCAGCTCATGGGGGGGACTGTACAATGAGCAGTTCTTC
TRBJ2-7 | few | TRBV5-1 | TRBD2 | CASSLGLAGVYEQYF | TGCGCCAGCAGCTTGGGGCTAGCGGGAGTTTACGAGCAGTACTTC
TRBJ2-3 | - | TRBV5-1 | TRBD1 | CASSLEGAQLDTQYF | TGCGCCAGCAGCTTGGAGGGGGCGCAGTTGGATACGCAGTATTTT
TRBJ2-7 | - | TRBV5-6 | TRBD1 | CASSPSTGGSYEQYF | TGTGCCAGCAGCCCGTCGACAGGGGGCTCCTACGAGCAGTACTTC
TRBJ1-1 | - | TRBV5-1 | - | CASSLGRGDTEAFF | TGCGCCAGCAGCTTGGGCAGGGGCGACACTGAAGCTTTCTTT
TRBJ1-2 | - | TRBV19 | - | CASSILTGRNYGYTF | TGTGCCAGTAGTATATTGACAGGTCGTAACTATGGCTACACCTTC
TRBJ1-5 | - | TRBV3-1/TRBV3-2 | TRBD1 | CASSPSGQGMERRNQPQHF | TGTGCCAGCAGCCCATCGGGACAGGGAATGGAGAGACGCAATCAGCCCCAGCATTTT
TRBJ2-5 | - | TRBV2 | - | CASMRGGETQYF | TGTGCCAGCATGAGGGGGGGAGAGACCCAGTACTTC
TRBJ2-7 | few | TRBV6-5 | TRBD1 | CASSYERDRVYEQYF | TGTGCCAGCAGTTACGAGAGGGACAGGGTCTACGAGCAGTACTTC
TRBJ1-2 | - | TRBV5-1 | TRBD1 | CASSVWGQRAYGYTF | TGCGCCAGCAGCGTATGGGGACAGAGGGCCTATGGCTACACCTTC
TRBJ1-1 | - | TRBV7-2 | - | CASSSDSATEAFF | TGTGCCAGCAGCTCCGACAGTGCCACTGAAGCTTTCTTT
TRBJ1-3 | - | TRBV7-6 | TRBD1 | CASSLFRGLGNTIYF | TGTGCCAGCAGCTTATTTAGGGGGCTAGGAAACACCATATATTTT
TRBJ1-5 | - | TRBV7-8 | - | CASSLKGQSNQPQHF | TGTGCCAGCAGCTTAAAAGGACAGAGCAATCAGCCCCAGCATTTT
TRBJ2-4 | - | TRBV20-1 | - | CSAQRQAIQYF | TGCAGTGCTCAGAGACAGGCCATTCAGTACTTC
TRBJ2-7 | few | TRBV20-1 | - | CSALYWGEEYF | TGCAGTGCCTTGTATTGGGGAGAGGAGTACTTC
TRBJ2-5 | - | TRBV5-1 | - | CASNDAGAETQYF | TGCGCCAGCAACGATGCTGGGGCTGAGACCCAGTACTTC
TRBJ1-4 | - | TRBV5-8 | TRBD1 | CASSLQGARANEKLFF | TGTGCCAGCAGTTTACAGGGGGCGCGGGCTAATGAAAAACTGTTTTTT
TRBJ1-1 | - | TRBV29-1 | - | CSVGGPGQGGWNTEAFF | TGCAGCGTTGGAGGCCCCGGGCAGGGAGGTTGGAACACTGAAGCTTTCTTT
TRBJ2-7 | - | TRBV7-3 | TRBD2 | CASSDSGYEQYF | TGTGCCAGCAGCGATAGCGGGTACGAGCAGTACTTC
TRBJ1-5 | - | TRBV11-2 | TRBD1 | CASSLTGGNQPQHF | TGTGCCAGCAGCCTGACAGGGGGCAATCAGCCCCAGCATTTT
TRBJ1-1 | - | TRBV7-9 | TRBD1 | CASSLGTGGAFF | TGTGCCAGCAGCCTCGGGACAGGGGGAGCTTTCTTT
TRBJ1-5 | - | TRBV5-5 | - | CASSASSQGFEPQHF | TGTGCCAGCAGCGCCTCCAGTCAGGGGTTTGAGCCCCAGCATTTT
TRBJ2-7 | - | TRBV27 | - | CASSYTEKSSYEQYF | TGTGCCAGCTCGTATACAGAGAAAAGCTCCTACGAGCAGTACTTC
TRBJ1-1 | - | TRBV5-1 | - | CASSAVEELSVAFF | TGCGCCAGCAGCGCGGTGGAAGAGCTATCGGTAGCTTTCTTT
TRBJ2-7 | - | TRBV5-1 | - | CASSSWESSHEQYF | TGCGCCAGCAGCTCTTGGGAGTCCTCCCACGAGCAGTACTTC
TRBJ2-3 | - | TRBV4-2 | TRBD2 | CASSQARGGTDTQYF | TGTGCCAGCAGCCAAGCGCGGGGGGGCACAGATACGCAGTATTTT
TRBJ1-3 | - | TRBV7-2 | TRBD1 | CASSRGRQGGNTIYF | TGTGCCAGCAGCCGGGGGCGACAGGGAGGAAACACCATATATTTT
TRBJ1-3 | - | TRBV20-1 | - | CSASRGSGSGNTIYF | TGCAGTGCTAGTCGGGGGAGCGGATCTGGAAACACCATATATTTT
TRBJ1-3 | - | TRBV9 | TRBD1 | CASSPGTVSGNTIYF | TGTGCCAGCAGCCCCGGGACAGTCTCTGGAAACACCATATATTTT
TRBJ2-7 | - | TRBV28 | TRBD2 | CASRGGRAFYEQYF | TGTGCCAGCAGAGGCGGGAGGGCCTTCTACGAGCAGTACTTC
TRBJ2-1 | once | TRBV7-3 | TRBD2 | CASSVGTSGTNEQFF | TGTGCCAGCAGCGTCGGGACTAGCGGGACCAATGAGCAGTTCTTC
TRBJ2-7 | - | TRBV19 | TRBD2 | CASSFGLAGDYEQYF | TGTGCCAGTAGTTTCGGACTAGCGGGGGATTACGAGCAGTACTTC
TRBJ2-7 | - | TRBV7-3 | TRBD2 | CASSSGLAGHPGSYEQYF | TGTGCCAGCAGCTCGGGACTAGCGGGACACCCTGGGTCCTACGAGCAGTACTTC
TRBJ1-1 | - | TRBV5-6 | - | CASSSRGRNEAFF | TGTGCCAGCAGCTCCCGGGGGAGGAATGAAGCTTTCTTT